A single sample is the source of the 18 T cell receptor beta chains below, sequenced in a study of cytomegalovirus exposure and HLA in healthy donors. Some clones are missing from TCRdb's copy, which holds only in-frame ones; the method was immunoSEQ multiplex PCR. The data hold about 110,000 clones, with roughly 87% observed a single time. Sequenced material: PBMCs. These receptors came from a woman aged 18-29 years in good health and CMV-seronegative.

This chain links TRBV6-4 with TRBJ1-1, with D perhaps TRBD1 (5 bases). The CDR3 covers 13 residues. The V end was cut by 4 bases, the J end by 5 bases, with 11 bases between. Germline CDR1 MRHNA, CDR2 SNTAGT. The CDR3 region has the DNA TGTGCCAGCAGTGGTCAGACAGAGACTGAAGCTTTCTTT. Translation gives CASSGQTETEAFF.

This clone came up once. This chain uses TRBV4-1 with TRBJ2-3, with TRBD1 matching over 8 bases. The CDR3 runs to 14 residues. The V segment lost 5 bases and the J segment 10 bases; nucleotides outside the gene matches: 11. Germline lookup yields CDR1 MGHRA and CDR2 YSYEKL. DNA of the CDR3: TGCGCCAGCAGCGATTGGACAGGGACAGTCTCGCAGTATTTT. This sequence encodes CASSDWTGTVSQYF.

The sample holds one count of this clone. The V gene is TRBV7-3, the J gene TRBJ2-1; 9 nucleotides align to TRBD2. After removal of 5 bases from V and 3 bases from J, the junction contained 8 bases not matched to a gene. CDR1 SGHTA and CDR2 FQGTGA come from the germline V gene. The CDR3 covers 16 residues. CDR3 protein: CASSPIAGAYYNEQFF. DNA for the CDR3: TGTGCCAGCAGCCCTATAGCGGGAGCTTACTACAATGAGCAGTTCTTC.

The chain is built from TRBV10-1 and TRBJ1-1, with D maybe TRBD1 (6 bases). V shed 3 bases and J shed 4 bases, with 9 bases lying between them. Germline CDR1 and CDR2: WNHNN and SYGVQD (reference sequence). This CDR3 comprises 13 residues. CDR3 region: CASSDQGSTEAFF. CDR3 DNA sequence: TGCGCCAGCAGTGATCAGGGGAGCACTGAAGCTTTCTTT.

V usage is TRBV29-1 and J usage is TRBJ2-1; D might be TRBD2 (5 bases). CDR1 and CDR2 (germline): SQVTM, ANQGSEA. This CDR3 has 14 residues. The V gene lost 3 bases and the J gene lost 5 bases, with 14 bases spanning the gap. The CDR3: CSVEPAAGNNEQFF. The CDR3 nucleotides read TGCAGCGTTGAGCCAGCGGCCGGGAACAATGAGCAGTTCTTC.

CDR3 loop: CSGQGRNTEAFF. The CDR3 DNA follows: TGCAGCGGACAGGGCCGTAACACTGAAGCTTTCTTT. The V call is TRBV29-1, the J call TRBJ1-1, with 7 nucleotides matching TRBD1. Losses at the gene ends were 7 bases for V and 2 bases for J; bases not matched to a gene: 4. CDR1 is SQVTM and CDR2 is ANQGSEA in the germline V gene. The CDR3 is made up of 12 amino acids.

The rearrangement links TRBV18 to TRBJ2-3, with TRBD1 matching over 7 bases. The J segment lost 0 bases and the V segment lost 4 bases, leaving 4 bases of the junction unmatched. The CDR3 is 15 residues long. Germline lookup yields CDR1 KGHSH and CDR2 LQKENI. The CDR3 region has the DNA TGTGCCAGCTCACGAGACAGGGCAAGCACAGATACGCAGTATTTT. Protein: CASSRDRASTDTQYF.

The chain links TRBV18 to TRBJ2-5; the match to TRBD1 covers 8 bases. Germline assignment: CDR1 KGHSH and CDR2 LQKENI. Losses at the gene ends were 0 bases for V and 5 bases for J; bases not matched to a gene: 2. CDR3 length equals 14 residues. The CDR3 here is CASSPPPGGETQYF. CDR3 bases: TGTGCCAGCTCACCACCGCCAGGGGGCGAGACCCAGTACTTC.

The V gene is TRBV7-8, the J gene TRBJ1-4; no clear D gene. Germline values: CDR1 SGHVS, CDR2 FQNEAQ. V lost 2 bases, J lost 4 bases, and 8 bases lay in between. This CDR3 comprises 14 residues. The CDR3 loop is CASSLMYFNEKLFF. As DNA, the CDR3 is TGTGCCAGCAGCTTAATGTACTTTAATGAAAAACTGTTTTTT.

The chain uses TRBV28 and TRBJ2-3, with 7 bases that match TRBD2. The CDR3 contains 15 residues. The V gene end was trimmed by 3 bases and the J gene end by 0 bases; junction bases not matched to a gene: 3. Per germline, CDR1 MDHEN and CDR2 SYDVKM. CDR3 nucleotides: TGTGCCAGCAGTTTCCTAGCGGCTAGCACAGATACGCAGTATTTT. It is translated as CASSFLAASTDTQYF.

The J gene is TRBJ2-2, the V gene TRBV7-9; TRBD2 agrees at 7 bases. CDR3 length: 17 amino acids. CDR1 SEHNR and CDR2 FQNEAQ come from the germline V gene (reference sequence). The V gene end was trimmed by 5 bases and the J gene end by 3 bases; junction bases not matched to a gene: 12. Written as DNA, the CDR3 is TGTGCCAGCAGCGCCGATAGACTAGCTCCCGACACCGGGGAGCTGTTTTTT. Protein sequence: CASSADRLAPDTGELFF.

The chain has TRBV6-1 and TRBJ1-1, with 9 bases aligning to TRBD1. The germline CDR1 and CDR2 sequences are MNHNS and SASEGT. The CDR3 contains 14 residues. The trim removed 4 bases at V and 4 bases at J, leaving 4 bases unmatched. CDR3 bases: TGTGCCAGCAGTGGGACAGGGGAGAGCACTGAAGCTTTCTTT. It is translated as CASSGTGESTEAFF.

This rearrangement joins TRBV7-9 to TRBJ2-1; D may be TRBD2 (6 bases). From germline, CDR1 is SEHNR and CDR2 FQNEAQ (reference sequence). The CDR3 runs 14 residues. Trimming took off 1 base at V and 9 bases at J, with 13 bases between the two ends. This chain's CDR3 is CASSLVAAFSEQFF. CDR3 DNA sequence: TGTGCCAGCAGCTTAGTAGCGGCATTTAGTGAGCAGTTCTTC.

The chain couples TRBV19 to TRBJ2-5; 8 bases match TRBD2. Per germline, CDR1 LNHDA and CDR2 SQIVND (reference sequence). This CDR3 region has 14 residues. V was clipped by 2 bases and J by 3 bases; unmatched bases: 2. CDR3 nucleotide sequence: TGTGCCAGTAGTATACAAGCGGGAGAAGAGACCCAGTACTTC. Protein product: CASSIQAGEETQYF.

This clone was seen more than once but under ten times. The CDR3 nucleotides read TGTGCCAGCAGCTTCCCGGGACAGGGAGCAAAACTGTTTTTT. Translation: CASSFPGQGAKLFF. The rearrangement joins TRBV5-4 to TRBJ1-4; 9 bases match TRBD1. Germline assignment: CDR1 SGHNT and CDR2 YYREEE (reference sequence). This CDR3 comprises 14 residues. With V trimmed by 2 bases and J by 10 bases, 6 bases remained unmatched.

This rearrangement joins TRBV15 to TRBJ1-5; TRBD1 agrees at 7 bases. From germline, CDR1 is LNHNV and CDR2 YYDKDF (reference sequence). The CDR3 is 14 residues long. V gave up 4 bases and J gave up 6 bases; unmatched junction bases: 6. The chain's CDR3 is CATSTGGKGQPQHF. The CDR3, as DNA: TGTGCCACCAGCACAGGGGGAAAAGGTCAGCCCCAGCATTTT. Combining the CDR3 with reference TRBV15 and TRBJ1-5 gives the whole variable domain DAMVIQNPRYQVTQFGKPVTLSCSQTLNHNVMYWYQQKSSQAPKLLFHYYDKDFNNEADTPDNFQSRRPNTSFCFLDIRSPGLGDTAMYLCATSTGGKGQPQHFGDGTRLSIL.

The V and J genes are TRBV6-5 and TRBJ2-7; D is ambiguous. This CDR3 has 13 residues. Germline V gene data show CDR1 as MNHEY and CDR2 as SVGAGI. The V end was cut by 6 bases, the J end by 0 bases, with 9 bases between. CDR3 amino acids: CASSRDYSYEQYF. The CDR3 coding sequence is TGTGCCAGCAGCCGCGATTACTCCTACGAGCAGTACTTC.

CDR3 bases: TGTGCCAGCAGTCCGGGGGAGGAGGCCGGGGAGCTGTTTTTT. Its translation is CASSPGEEAGELFF. The chain couples TRBV6-4 to TRBJ2-2; D perhaps matches TRBD2 (6 bases). Germline CDR1 is MRHNA and CDR2 is SNTAGT. The CDR3 length is 14 residues. Trimming took off 5 bases at V and 6 bases at J, with 13 bases between the two ends.